This TCR beta chain was identified in a study of blood T cell repertoires in COVID-19. The method was immunoSEQ multiplex PCR; TCRdb's version includes in-frame clones alone and lacks a portion of them. The table has some 210,000 clones, 80% to 90% seen once. The CDR3 sequence is 15 residues long. With 3 bases removed from V and 3 bases from J, the gap between germline ends came to 12 bases. Germline lookup yields CDR1 SGHRS and CDR2 YFSETQ. The chain joins TRBV5-1 to TRBJ1-4; tentative D call: TRBD1 (6 bases). Input material: PBMCs or T cells enriched from blood (not recorded which). The sequence derives from a man aged 35-49 years who had recovered from COVID-19. CDR3 amino acids: CASSSTGTPNEKLFF. The CDR3 bases are TGCGCCAGCAGCTCTACAGGGACGCCTAATGAAAAACTGTTTTTT.